The next 26 T cell receptor beta chains were all read from a single sample in a study of shared clonotypes between healthy human individuals. Only in-frame clones appear in the TCRdb table, and some are missing; sequencing was by immunoSEQ multiplex PCR. The table shows 2,100,000 or so clones, with more than 90% occurring only once. Source material: naive CD4+ T cells sorted from blood. Sample subset: CD45RA+ positively selected. These receptors were obtained from a man in his late teens or twenties in good health.

V and J are TRBV11-2 and TRBJ2-5; D is ambiguous. CDR1 SGHAT and CDR2 FQNNGV come from the germline V gene. V lost 3 bases to trimming and J lost 5 bases, with 10 bases between them. The CDR3 runs 13 residues. CDR3 sequence: CASSFLAGETQYF. The CDR3 DNA sequence: TGTGCCAGCAGCTTCCTGGCCGGCGAGACCCAGTACTTC.

This clone was counted only a few times. The chain combines TRBV5-1 with TRBJ1-3; 8 bases are a match to TRBD1. V lost 4 bases, J lost 2 bases, and 2 bases stayed unmatched. The CDR3 has 14 residues. Germline V lookup: CDR1 SGHRS, CDR2 YFSETQ. CDR3 in amino acids: CASSPGQAGNTIYF. The CDR3 bases are TGCGCCAGCAGCCCGGGACAGGCTGGAAACACCATATATTTT.

This rearrangement joins TRBV4-1 to TRBJ2-7; 9 bases fit TRBD1. Trimming removed 4 bases from V and 6 bases from J; junction bases left unmatched: 7. There are 14 residues in the CDR3. Germline V gene sequence: CDR1 MGHRA, CDR2 YSYEKL. The CDR3 spells CASSRQGDRVEQYF. CDR3 sequence (DNA): TGCGCCAGCAGCCGACAGGGGGACCGAGTCGAGCAGTACTTC.

V and J are TRBV6-5 and TRBJ2-1; the match to TRBD2 covers 9 bases. V was clipped by 2 bases and J by 4 bases; unmatched bases: 3. The CDR3 has 15 residues. CDR1 and CDR2 (germline): MNHEY, SVGAGI. CDR3 sequence reads: CASSYGTSRYNEQFF. The CDR3 DNA follows: TGTGCCAGCAGTTACGGGACTAGCCGGTACAATGAGCAGTTCTTC.

The V call is TRBV18, the J call TRBJ2-5, with D perhaps TRBD2 (6 bases). Trimming took 3 bases from V and 5 from J, leaving 13 bases between them. The CDR3 contains 14 residues. The germline gives CDR1 KGHSH, CDR2 LQKENI. CDR3 sequence reads: CASSPVLAAETQYF. CDR3 nucleotides: TGTGCCAGCTCACCGGTACTAGCAGCGGAGACCCAGTACTTC.

The chain employs TRBV28 and TRBJ2-1, with TRBD2 matching 9 bases. Per the germline V gene, CDR1 is MDHEN and CDR2 is SYDVKM. The ends lost 7 bases at V and 0 bases at J; junction bases unmatched: 1. The CDR3 is 14 amino acids. The CDR3 DNA reads TGTGCCAGCAAGCGGGGGGTCTCCTACAATGAGCAGTTCTTC. This encodes CASKRGVSYNEQFF.

The chain employs TRBV19 and TRBJ1-1; no clear D. Germline V gene sequence: CDR1 LNHDA, CDR2 SQIVND (reference sequence). Trimming shortened V by 7 bases and J by 2 bases, and 14 bases separated the two germline ends. This CDR3 has 14 amino acids. CDR3 in amino acids: CASTLGNFNTEAFF. CDR3 nucleotides: TGTGCCAGTACCCTGGGGAATTTTAACACTGAAGCTTTCTTT.

A remark on this clone: This sample also contains other DNA sequences that code for the same CDR3. The gene calls are TRBV5-4 and TRBJ2-2, with TRBD2 matching over 10 bases. This CDR3 has 16 residues. The junction had 4 bases not matched to a gene; V was cut back by 4 bases and J by 1 base. The germline V gene has CDR1 SGHNT and CDR2 YYREEE (reference sequence). The CDR3: CASSPRTSGNTGELFF. The CDR3 bases are TGTGCCAGCAGCCCGAGGACTAGCGGGAACACCGGGGAGCTGTTTTTT.

V and J are TRBV6-5 and TRBJ2-3, with 8 positions matching TRBD1. With V trimmed by 6 bases and J by 4 bases, 9 bases remained unmatched. The CDR3 contains 15 residues. Germline-derived CDR1 and CDR2 are MNHEY and SVGAGI. The CDR3 DNA sequence: TGTGCCAGCAGACTCGACAGGGGAGGCGCAGATACGCAGTATTTT. This sequence encodes CASRLDRGGADTQYF.

The chain is built from TRBV5-1 and TRBJ2-3; 14 nucleotides align to TRBD2. The junction had 12 bases not matched to a gene; V was cut back by 5 bases and J by 4 bases. The CDR3 has 18 amino acids. Germline values: CDR1 SGHRS, CDR2 YFSETQ. For the CDR3, the DNA is TGCGCCAGCAGTTCGGGACTAGCGGGGGCCGGGGGCGCAGATACGCAGTATTTT. Its translation is CASSSGLAGAGGADTQYF.

The chain couples TRBV6-1 to TRBJ2-5; TRBD2 matches at 7 bases. This CDR3 contains 14 residues. V trimming: 6 bases; J trimming: 14 bases; junction bases outside the gene matches: 18. Germline V CDR1 and CDR2: MNHNS, SASEGT. CDR3 DNA sequence: TGTGCCAGCAGCCCCGCCGGGACTACCTTTGGAGAATACTTC. The encoded protein is CASSPAGTTFGEYF.

The chain joins TRBV11-2 to TRBJ2-3, with TRBD1 matching over 9 bases. The length of the CDR3 is 16 residues. Germline V gives CDR1 SGHAT, CDR2 FQNNGV. V shed 4 bases, J shed 5 bases, and the junction held 10 bases outside the gene matches. The CDR3 nucleotides are TGTGCCAGCAGCTCCGGGACAGGGACCTCGAAAGATACGCAGTATTTT. Translation: CASSSGTGTSKDTQYF.

This chain connects TRBV7-8 to TRBJ1-4, with 8 nucleotides matching TRBD1. In germline, CDR1 is SGHVS, CDR2 FQNEAQ. Trimming at V came to 1 base and at J to 6 bases, leaving 10 bases not matched to a gene. CDR3 length: 17 residues. CDR3 DNA sequence: TGTGCCAGCAGCTTAGAGGCAGGGGGCCACCTGGATGAAAAACTGTTTTTT. Amino acids: CASSLEAGGHLDEKLFF.

The genes are TRBV6-1 and TRBJ2-7; 7 bases fit TRBD1. The germline V gene encodes CDR1 MNHNS and CDR2 SASEGT. The CDR3 contains 12 residues. Unmatched junction bases numbered 7, after V lost 8 bases and J lost 6 bases. CDR3 sequence (DNA): TGTGCCAGCGGAATGACAGGGCTCGAGCAGTACTTC. Translating gives CASGMTGLEQYF.

Worth noting for this clone: Other nucleotide sequences in the sample specify the same CDR3. This sequence joins TRBV10-3 and TRBJ1-1; unclear D gene. V was clipped by 3 bases and J by 0 bases, with 5 bases between them. CDR1 and CDR2 from the germline V gene are ENHRY and SYGVKD. This CDR3 is built from 13 residues. CDR3 bases: TGTGCCATCAGTGATTCCATGAACACTGAAGCTTTCTTT. It encodes CAISDSMNTEAFF.

The chain is built from TRBV6-1 and TRBJ1-5; D not certain. Trimming pared 5 bases from V and 4 bases from J, leaving 12 bases between. The CDR3 is 14 amino acids. Germline loops: CDR1 MNHNS, CDR2 SASEGT. CDR3 sequence (DNA): TGTGCCAGCAGTCTTCGGAGGAATAATCAGCCCCAGCATTTT. Its translation: CASSLRRNNQPQHF.

The genes are TRBV5-1 and TRBJ2-5, with TRBD2 identical over 12 bases. The CDR3 has 17 residues. V gave up 4 bases and J gave up 0 bases; unmatched junction bases: 7. CDR1 and CDR2 from the germline V gene are SGHRS and YFSETQ. The CDR3 here is CASSLGLAGPYQETQYF. CDR3 in DNA: TGCGCCAGCAGCCTTGGACTAGCGGGACCGTACCAAGAGACCCAGTACTTC.

This chain links TRBV5-1 with TRBJ2-5; D possibly matches TRBD1 or TRBD2 (5 bases each). V was trimmed by 4 bases and J by 4 bases, leaving 14 bases between them. Germline-derived CDR1 and CDR2 are SGHRS and YFSETQ. The CDR3 extends over 14 amino acids. CDR3 sequence reads: CASSTGTVRETQYF. The CDR3 DNA reads as TGCGCCAGCAGCACCGGGACCGTAAGAGAGACCCAGTACTTC.

The genes are TRBV19 and TRBJ2-5; 10 nucleotides line up with TRBD1. The length of the CDR3 is 14 residues. Germline V gives CDR1 LNHDA, CDR2 SQIVND (reference sequence). The junction had 5 bases not matched to a gene; V was cut back by 5 bases and J by 5 bases. Here the CDR3 reads CASSRWGQGETQYF. CDR3 coding DNA: TGTGCCAGTAGTCGGTGGGGACAGGGGGAGACCCAGTACTTC.

The genes are TRBV30 and TRBJ1-4; the match to TRBD1 covers 11 bases. The germline CDR1 and CDR2 sequences are GTSNPN and SVGIG (reference sequence). V gave up 3 bases and J gave up 10 bases; unmatched junction bases: 7. This CDR3 comprises 14 residues. CDR3 amino acids: CAWSPGTGGGKLFF. Written as DNA, the CDR3 is TGTGCCTGGAGCCCCGGGACAGGGGGAGGAAAACTGTTTTTT.

The V and J genes are TRBV6-1 and TRBJ1-5, with 7 bases aligning to TRBD1. Germline CDR1 is MNHNS and CDR2 is SASEGT. J was trimmed by 6 bases and V by 3 bases; bases with no gene match: 8. The CDR3 runs 15 residues. The CDR3 DNA reads TGTGCCAGCAGTGATAGGGCAGGGACAGTTCAGCCCCAGCATTTT. This translates into CASSDRAGTVQPQHF.

This sequence joins TRBV6-5 and TRBJ1-5, with 9 positions matching TRBD1. CDR1 is MNHEY and CDR2 is SVGAGI in the germline V gene. The length of the CDR3 is 15 residues. Unmatched junction bases numbered 8, after V lost 6 bases and J lost 5 bases. CDR3 sequence (DNA): TGTGCCAGCAGGGTCGGGACAGGGTTAGATCAGCCCCAGCATTTT. It is translated as CASRVGTGLDQPQHF.

This chain links TRBV30 with TRBJ2-2; TRBD2 aligns across 9 bases. The CDR3 spans 15 residues. The V segment lost 7 bases and the J segment 6 bases; nucleotides outside the gene matches: 12. Germline lookup yields CDR1 GTSNPN and CDR2 SVGIG (reference sequence). The CDR3: CASASGLAGAGELFF. In nucleotides, the CDR3 is TGTGCCTCCGCAAGCGGTTTAGCGGGGGCCGGGGAGCTGTTTTTT.

The CDR3 DNA reads as TGTGCCAGCTCCCCAAAATTGAACACTGAAGCTTTCTTT. This gives the protein CASSPKLNTEAFF. This rearrangement joins TRBV18 to TRBJ1-1; D not certain. The V and J ends lost 6 bases and 0 bases respectively, with 8 bases between them. Germline V lookup: CDR1 KGHSH, CDR2 LQKENI. This CDR3 is 13 amino acids long.

Comment on this clone: The junction shows a germline mismatch at one end, possibly a read error. In the same sample, other DNA sequences code for this CDR3. The rearrangement links TRBV2 to TRBJ1-6; TRBD1 matches at 7 bases. Germline V CDR1 and CDR2: SNHLY, FYNNEI. The CDR3 totals 15 residues. The CDR3: CASSERTGFNSPLHF. The CDR3 bases are TGTGCCAGCAGTGAGAGGACAGGCTTTAATTCACCTCTCCACTTT.

About this clone: A clone one base away is much larger, so this may be a read error. The same CDR3 arises from other DNA sequences in this sample as well. CDR3 DNA sequence: TGTGCCAGCAGCCTCACCTACGAGCAGTACTTC. This encodes CASSLTYEQYF. The rearrangement joins TRBV7-2 to TRBJ2-7; D gene unclear. CDR1 SGHTA and CDR2 FQGNSA come from the germline V gene. V was shortened by 5 bases and J by 2 bases, with 4 bases between the two germline ends. CDR3 length: 11 residues.